This T cell receptor beta chain emerged from a study of blood T cell repertoires in COVID-19. The CDR3 is made up of 14 amino acids. Germline V gene data show CDR1 as MNHEY and CDR2 as SVGEGT. The ends lost 6 bases at V and 7 bases at J; junction bases unmatched: 9. How the authors handled the data: Reference gene primer amplification yielded estimated nucleated cell counts. Assay used: immunoSEQ multiplex PCR; TCRdb lists only in-frame clones, some missing. The D gene and trimming were derived from the DNA, and the V and J assignments and clone size from that table. The sample carries about 250,000 clones, 88% recorded once.

This sequence was found in a man older than 75 with acute or convalescent COVID-19. The gene calls are TRBV6-2 or TRBV6-3 and TRBJ2-1, with TRBD2 matching 7 bases. Specimen: peripheral blood. The CDR3 nucleotides read TGTGCCAGCAGCTCCGGTATACTAGCGAATGAGCAGTTCTTC. It codes for CASSSGILANEQFF.